This T cell receptor (beta chain) came from a study of T cell responses to AZD1222 COVID-19 vaccine. Broader study findings: When two AZD1222 doses had been given, Spike-specific TCR breadth and depth rose. The study sampled repertoires only after the peak T cell response. Spike was spanned by vaccine-associated CD4 TCRs, which were dominant at 160-218 and 743-854.

Pooled in the analysis were second doses at about 4 or about 12 weeks. The CDR3 runs 13 residues. V was clipped by 7 bases and J by 2 bases, with 14 bases between them. CDR1 is SQVTM and CDR2 is ANQGSEA in the germline V gene. About this clone: Antigen specificity is unknown.

The method was immunoSEQ multiplex PCR; TCRdb's version includes in-frame clones alone and lacks a portion of them. The data show some 120,000 clones, around 87% seen once. This sample comprised peripheral blood, obtained 28 days after the second AZD1222 dose. The TCR comes from an adult who received the AZD1222 COVID-19 vaccine. The chain is built from TRBV29-1 and TRBJ1-2; D is unresolved. In nucleotides, the CDR3 is TGCAGCGCCGAGGTGGCAAACAACTATGGCTACACCTTC. This gives the protein CSAEVANNYGYTF.